This record covers a single TCR beta chain. Antigen specificity is unknown. The data stem from a study of T cell responses to AZD1222 COVID-19 vaccine. Study-wide results and limits: Increased Spike-specific TCR breadth and depth were observed after two AZD1222 doses. Clonal diversity may have been underestimated, and the donors were mostly white British, with more females than males.

The V gene's germline CDR1 is GTSNPN and CDR2 SVGIG (reference sequence). Trimming removed 5 bases at V and 6 bases at J, with 8 bases between. The CDR3 has 11 residues. Here immunoSEQ multiplex PCR was the method, and the copy in TCRdb shows in-frame clones only, minus some. Seen here are 80,000 to 100,000 clones, approximately 85% observed once, and the top ten hold about 5.8%. This sequence was found in an adult in good health. The J gene is TRBJ1-3, the V gene TRBV30; D not resolved. The material sequenced was peripheral blood, taken on day 0 of AZD1222 vaccination. CDR3 nucleotide sequence: TGTGCCTGGGGCGAGGCAAACACCATATATTTT. Translated, it gives CAWGEANTIYF.